The 21 T cell receptor beta chains presented below share a single source sample, sequenced in a study of shared clonotypes between healthy human individuals. Here immunoSEQ multiplex PCR was the method, and the copy in TCRdb shows in-frame clones only, minus some. The sample records approximately 110,000 clones, about 63% being singletons. Material for sequencing was memory CD8+ T cells sorted from blood. Specified subset: CD45RO+ cells pooled with CCR7-negative TemRA cells. Receptor source: a woman aged 25 to 39 in good health.

This clone came up many times. The genes are TRBV11-2 and TRBJ1-5; TRBD1 matches 7 bases. J lost 2 bases, V lost 4 bases, and 5 bases had no gene match. CDR3 length: 15 residues. Germline assignment: CDR1 SGHAT and CDR2 FQNNGV. DNA for the CDR3: TGTGCCAGCAGCTCGACAGGGTCAGGCAATCAGCCCCAGCATTTT. Translating gives CASSSTGSGNQPQHF.

This clone was seen a few times. J is TRBJ2-7 and V is TRBV12-2. TRBV12-2 is termed a pseudogene. This CDR3 spans 15 amino acids. In nucleotides, the CDR3 is TGTGCCAGCAGCATTCCTGGGTCGCAATCCTACGAGCAGTACTTC. Translated, it gives CASSIPGSQSYEQYF.

The chain recombines TRBV27 with TRBJ2-5; TRBD2 matches 7 bases. With the DNA end fitting TRBJ2-7 better, the J assignment may be wrong. The CDR3 consists of 14 residues. The germline CDR1 and CDR2 sequences are MNHEY and SMNVEV (reference sequence). DNA for the CDR3: TGTGCCAGCAGTTTAAGGACTAGTTCCCTCGAGCAGTACTTC. Protein sequence: CASSLRTSSLEQYF.

The chain carries TRBV5-1 and TRBJ1-3; D perhaps matches TRBD1 (5 bases). Germline CDR1 reads SGHRS; CDR2 reads YFSETQ. This CDR3 is built from 14 residues. V was pared by 4 bases and J by 1 base, with 9 bases between. The CDR3 protein is CASSPGTSGNTIYF. The CDR3 region has the DNA TGCGCCAGCAGCCCAGGGACGTCTGGAAACACCATATATTTT. Full variable domain (outside the CDR3, taken from reference TRBV5-1 and TRBJ1-3): KAGVTQTPRYLIKTRGQQVTLSCSPISGHRSVSWYQQTPGQGLQFLFEYFSETQRNKGNFPGRFSGRQFSNSRSEMNVSTLELGDSALYLCASSPGTSGNTIYFGEGSWLTVV.

This clone has only one observation. This chain links TRBV6-1 with TRBJ2-7; 7 bases are a match to TRBD1. Germline V gives CDR1 MNHNS, CDR2 SASEGT. The CDR3 consists of 13 residues. V gave up 7 bases and J gave up 3 bases; unmatched junction bases: 6. CDR3 sequence: CASNRGQFYEQYF. DNA of the CDR3: TGTGCCAGCAACCGGGGACAGTTCTACGAGCAGTACTTC.

As for this clone: Other DNA sequences in this sample translate to the same CDR3. The chain carries TRBV5-1 and TRBJ2-7; 11 bases are shared with TRBD2. The CDR3 sequence is 14 residues long. Trimming removed 5 bases from V and 6 bases from J; junction bases left unmatched: 7. Germline CDR1 reads SGHRS; CDR2 reads YFSETQ. DNA for the CDR3: TGCGCCAGCAGTTCCGGGACTAGCGGACTCGAGCAGTACTTC. Translated, it gives CASSSGTSGLEQYF.

The chain combines TRBV6-6 with TRBJ1-2; 10 bases map to TRBD1. The V and J ends lost 5 bases and 5 bases, in that order; junction bases with no gene match: 5. Germline V gene data show CDR1 as MNHNY and CDR2 as SVGAGI (reference sequence). The length of the CDR3 is 14 residues. CDR3 sequence (DNA): TGTGCCAGCAGTCAGACAGGGGGCGCGTATGGCTACACCTTC. Its protein is CASSQTGGAYGYTF.

This clone was detected a few times. The chain has TRBV5-4 and TRBJ2-1; TRBD1 agrees at 10 bases. Germline assignment: CDR1 SGHNT and CDR2 YYREEE (reference sequence). This CDR3 is 15 amino acids long. The junction had 5 bases not matched to a gene; V was cut back by 2 bases and J by 6 bases. CDR3 sequence (DNA): TGTGCCAGCAGCTTTTCGGACAGGGGGTCCAATGAGCAGTTCTTC. The encoded protein is CASSFSDRGSNEQFF.

For this clone: A much larger clone lies one base from this, so it may be a read error. In DNA, the CDR3 is TGTGCCAGCAGTGTCACAGATACGCAGTATTTT. It codes for CASSVTDTQYF. This chain connects TRBV2 to TRBJ2-3; D unresolved. V gave up 4 bases and J gave up 2 bases, with 1 base separating them. Germline lookup yields CDR1 SNHLY and CDR2 FYNNEI. The CDR3 contains 11 residues.

This chain links TRBV7-9 with TRBJ1-2; tentatively, D is TRBD1 (6 bases). Germline V CDR1 and CDR2: SEHNR, FQNEAQ (reference sequence). The CDR3 runs 14 residues. V was pared by 2 bases and J by 7 bases, with 14 bases between. The CDR3 protein is CASSLCGQLCGYTF. The CDR3 bases are TGTGCCAGCAGCTTATGTGGACAGCTTTGTGGCTACACCTTC. The whole variable domain, filled in from reference TRBV7-9 and TRBJ1-2, reads DTGVSQNPRHKITKRGQNVTFRCDPISEHNRLYWYRQTLGQGPEFLTYFQNEAQLEKSRLLSDRFSAERPKGSFSTLEIQRTEQGDSAMYLCASSLCGQLCGYTFGSGTRLTVV.

The V and J genes are TRBV11-2 and TRBJ2-7, with TRBD2 as a possible D gene (6 bases). The V end was cut by 4 bases, the J end by 3 bases, with 22 bases between. The CDR3 spans 17 residues. The V gene's germline CDR1 is SGHAT and CDR2 FQNNGV. The CDR3 reads CASSSLVLGGFYYEQYF. CDR3 DNA: TGTGCCAGCAGCTCCTTAGTCCTCGGGGGTTTCTACTACGAGCAGTACTTC.

This clone was counted only a few times. The CDR3 bases are TGCGCCAGCAGCCGGGACGTTGGGAGCACCGGGGAGCTGTTTTTT. It specifies CASSRDVGSTGELFF. The gene calls are TRBV10-1 and TRBJ2-2; either TRBD1 or TRBD2 may supply D (5 bases each). The germline V and J ends were trimmed by 6 bases and 4 bases, with 15 bases remaining between them. CDR1 WNHNN and CDR2 SYGVQD come from the germline V gene (reference sequence). The length of the CDR3 is 15 residues.

The rearrangement links TRBV18 to TRBJ2-5; D uncertain. CDR3 length equals 13 residues. With 3 bases removed from V and 2 bases from J, the gap between germline ends came to 7 bases. Per germline, CDR1 KGHSH and CDR2 LQKENI. CDR3 coding DNA: TGTGCCAGCTCACCCGCAGAACAAGAGACCCAGTACTTC. This gives the protein CASSPAEQETQYF.

The chain couples TRBV25-1 to TRBJ2-3; possibly TRBD2 for D (5 bases). The CDR3 has 17 amino acids. Germline assignment: CDR1 MGHDK and CDR2 SYGVNS. Between the trimmed V and J ends, which lost 8 bases and 0 bases, there was a span of 21 bases. The CDR3 DNA follows: TGTGCCAGCTACGGTCTTGCGACGAGCGGTAGCACAGATACGCAGTATTTT. It codes for CASYGLATSGSTDTQYF.

V gene TRBV2 combines with J gene TRBJ1-5; tentatively, D is TRBD1 (5 bases). Germline V CDR1 and CDR2: SNHLY, FYNNEI. V shed 4 bases and J shed 5 bases, with 9 bases lying between them. The CDR3 extends over 13 amino acids. CDR3 in amino acids: CASSGGTYQPQHF. The CDR3 DNA is TGTGCCAGCAGTGGGGGGACTTATCAGCCCCAGCATTTT.

This clone appeared a few times. The chain couples TRBV9 to TRBJ1-1, with 9 bases fitting TRBD1. This CDR3 is 14 amino acids long. V shed 0 bases, J shed 5 bases, and the junction held 2 bases outside the gene matches. Germline lookup yields CDR1 SGDLS and CDR2 YYNGEE. In DNA form, the CDR3 reads TGTGCCAGCAGCGTAGGGACAGGGGAGACTGAAGCTTTCTTT. Protein sequence: CASSVGTGETEAFF. Combining the CDR3 with reference TRBV9 and TRBJ1-1 gives the whole variable domain DSGVTQTPKHLITATGQRVTLRCSPRSGDLSVYWYQQSLDQGLQFLIQYYNGEERAKGNILERFSAQQFPDLHSELNLSSLELGDSALYFCASSVGTGETEAFFGQGTRLTVV.

This chain connects TRBV7-2 to TRBJ1-2; no reliable D call. This CDR3 comprises 16 residues. V lost 2 bases and J lost 0, with 13 bases in between. Germline V CDR1 and CDR2: SGHTA, FQGNSA. In nucleotides, the CDR3 is TGTGCCAGCAGCTTAACCCCCCCGGCCACTAACTATGGCTACACCTTC. It codes for CASSLTPPATNYGYTF.

The chain combines TRBV9 with TRBJ2-2; 8 bases are shared with TRBD1. Trimming took 2 bases from V and 4 from J; bases not matched to a gene: 4. Germline V CDR1 and CDR2: SGDLS, YYNGEE. The CDR3 covers 15 residues. CDR3 in DNA: TGTGCCAGCAGCGTCGAAACAGGGGGCACCGGGGAGCTGTTTTTT. Protein product: CASSVETGGTGELFF. Supplemented by reference TRBV9 and TRBJ2-2, the full variable domain reads DSGVTQTPKHLITATGQRVTLRCSPRSGDLSVYWYQQSLDQGLQFLIQYYNGEERAKGNILERFSAQQFPDLHSELNLSSLELGDSALYFCASSVETGGTGELFFGEGSRLTVL.

The chain recombines TRBV27 with TRBJ2-3; D unclear. The germline V and J ends were trimmed by 9 bases and 4 bases, with 8 bases remaining between them. There are 11 residues in the CDR3. The germline gives CDR1 MNHEY, CDR2 SMNVEV (reference sequence). In DNA form, the CDR3 reads TGTGCCAGTCTAGGTTCAGATACGCAGTATTTT. Protein sequence: CASLGSDTQYF.

Ten or more counts support this clone. V usage is TRBV10-1 and J usage is TRBJ2-7, with D possibly being TRBD1 (7 bases). The CDR3 contains 14 residues. V gave up 8 bases and J gave up 1 base, with 15 bases separating them. From germline, CDR1 is WNHNN and CDR2 SYGVQD (reference sequence). The chain's CDR3 is CASDRDSSSYEQYF. The CDR3 bases are TGCGCCAGCGACAGGGACTCATCATCCTACGAGCAGTACTTC.

This clone came up once. The CDR3 sequence is CASSRGQVSPGELFF. In DNA, the CDR3 is TGTGCCAGCAGTCGAGGACAGGTTAGCCCCGGGGAGCTGTTTTTT. The rearrangement joins TRBV2 to TRBJ2-2; 7 bases agree with TRBD1. Germline lookup yields CDR1 SNHLY and CDR2 FYNNEI. The V and J ends lost 5 bases and 6 bases, in that order; junction bases with no gene match: 9. The CDR3 runs 15 residues.